This T cell receptor beta chain was sequenced for a study of tumor-infiltrating lymphocytes in primary liver carcinoma. Investigators took RNA and DNA out together from 20-30 mg of unsorted bulk tissue. From approximately 490 ng total RNA, TCR beta cDNA was generated with a primer in the constant region. Slightly modified ARM-PCR with three nested multiplex PCR rounds yielded TCR beta libraries. Investigators reported that the first two PCR rounds, at roughly 10 cycles each, used TRBV1-TRBV30 forward primers with a C-beta reverse primer. TCRdb passed the multiplex PCR reads through MiXCR, listing each CDR3 protein once. The sample has tens of thousands of distinct CDR3 sequences; approximately 80% are singletons. The J segment lost 4 bases and the V segment lost 5 bases, leaving 7 bases of the junction unmatched. Per the germline V gene, CDR1 is MNHEY and CDR2 is SVGAGI. CDR3 length: 15 residues.

This receptor was taken from a woman aged 25 to 39 with primary liver carcinoma and hepatitis B virus infection. The material sequenced was liver tumor tissue from sampling region 2. The subset denotes: tumor region T2, inferior pole. The chain employs TRBV6-5 and TRBJ2-2; TRBD1 matches at 7 bases. CDR3 residues: CASSLRTGLTGELFF. The CDR3, as DNA: TGTGCCAGCAGTCTGCGGACAGGACTCACCGGGGAGCTGTTTTTT.